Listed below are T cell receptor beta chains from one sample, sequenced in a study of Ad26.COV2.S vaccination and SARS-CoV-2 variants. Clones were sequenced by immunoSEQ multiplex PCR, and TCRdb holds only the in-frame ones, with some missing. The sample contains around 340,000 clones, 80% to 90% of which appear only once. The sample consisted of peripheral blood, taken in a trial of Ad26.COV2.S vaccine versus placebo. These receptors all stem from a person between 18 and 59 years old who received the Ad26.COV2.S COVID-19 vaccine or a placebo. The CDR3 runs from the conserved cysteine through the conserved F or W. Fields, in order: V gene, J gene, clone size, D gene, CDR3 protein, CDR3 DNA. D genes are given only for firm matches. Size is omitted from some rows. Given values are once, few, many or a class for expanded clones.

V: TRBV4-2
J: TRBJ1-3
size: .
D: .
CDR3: CASSQDLTFSGNTIYF
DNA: TGTGCCAGCAGCCAAGACTTGACATTCTCTGGAAACACCATATATTTT

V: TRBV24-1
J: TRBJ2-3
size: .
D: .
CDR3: CATSEWDLDTQYF
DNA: TGTGCCACCAGTGAATGGGACCTAGATACGCAGTATTTT

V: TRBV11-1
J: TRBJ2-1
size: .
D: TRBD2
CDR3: CASSPGLAGYHEQFF
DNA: TGTGCCAGCAGCCCAGGACTAGCGGGATATCATGAGCAGTTCTTC

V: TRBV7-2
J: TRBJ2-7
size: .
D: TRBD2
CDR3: CASSWGLAGVYEQYF
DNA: TGTGCCAGCAGCTGGGGACTAGCGGGGGTATACGAGCAGTACTTC

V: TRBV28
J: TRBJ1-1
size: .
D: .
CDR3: CASSSSGEGVTEAFF
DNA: TGTGCCAGCAGTTCAAGCGGGGAAGGGGTCACTGAAGCTTTCTTT

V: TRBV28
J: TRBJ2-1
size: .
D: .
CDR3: CASSFQYYNEQFF
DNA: TGTGCCAGCAGTTTCCAGTACTACAATGAGCAGTTCTTC

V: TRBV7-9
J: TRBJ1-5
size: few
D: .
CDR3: CASSPVGREWGNQPQHF
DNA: TGTGCCAGCAGCCCCGTGGGCAGGGAGTGGGGCAATCAGCCCCAGCATTTT

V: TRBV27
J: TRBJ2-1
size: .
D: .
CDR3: CASSPRDSSYNEQFF
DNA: TGTGCCAGCTCCCCACGGGACTCATCCTACAATGAGCAGTTCTTC

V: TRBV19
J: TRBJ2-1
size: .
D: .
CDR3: CASSWRAWNEQFF
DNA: TGTGCCAGTAGTTGGAGGGCTTGGAATGAGCAGTTCTTC

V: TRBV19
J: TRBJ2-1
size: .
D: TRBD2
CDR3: CASSMVTSDYNEQFF
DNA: TGTGCCAGTAGTATGGTGACTAGCGACTACAATGAGCAGTTCTTC

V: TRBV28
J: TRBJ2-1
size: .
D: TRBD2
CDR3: CASSLALAGASGNEQFF
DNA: TGTGCCAGCAGTTTAGCGCTAGCGGGGGCCTCGGGAAATGAGCAGTTCTTC